A selection of T cell receptor beta chains follows, all from one sample in a study of blood T cell repertoires in COVID-19. Data came from immunoSEQ multiplex PCR; TCRdb stores just in-frame clones and leaves some out. Of 150,000 to 200,000 clones listed, about 83% are singletons. Sequenced material: peripheral blood. The receptors were gathered from a woman of 80 years or more with COVID-19, enrolled during active disease. Each CDR3 is given with its conserved first and last residue. The D gene is left open where the match is weak. Size values are once, few and many counts, or a class for expanded clones, and some rows have none.

>TRBJ1-2|NA|TRBV19|TRBD1
TGTGCCAGTACCGTCGGGGGACAGGGCCCCTATGGCTACACCTTC
CASTVGGQGPYGYTF
>TRBJ1-3|NA|TRBV19|TRBD1
TGTGCCAGTAGTATAGGGACAGGGACTGGAAACACCATATATTTT
CASSIGTGTGNTIYF
>TRBJ1-6|NA|TRBV10-1|TRBD1
TGCGCCAGCAGTGAAGGCAGGGGGGACTCCTATAATTCACCCCTCCACTTT
CASSEGRGDSYNSPLHF
>TRBJ2-3|NA|TRBV28|TRBD2
TGTGCCAGCACCTACCCAGCGGGAGGGCCTTCCGCAGATACGCAGTATTTT
CASTYPAGGPSADTQYF
>TRBJ1-5|NA|TRBV27|NA
TGTGCCACCCCACCGGGGGTTAGCAATCAGCCCCAGCATTTT
CATPPGVSNQPQHF
>TRBJ2-2|NA|TRBV19|TRBD2
TGTGCCAGTACCTACTCAGCGGGGTCGAACACCGGGGAGCTGTTTTTT
CASTYSAGSNTGELFF
>TRBJ1-1|NA|TRBV5-1|NA
TGCGCCAGCAGCTTGGTTACAGGGCCGGCTGAAGCTTTCTTT
CASSLVTGPAEAFF
>TRBJ2-3|once|TRBV7-8|TRBD2
TGTGCCAGCAGCTACCGACTAGCGGGGGGCCTAAGCACAGATACGCAGTATTTT
CASSYRLAGGLSTDTQYF
>TRBJ2-6|NA|TRBV5-1|NA
TGCGCCAGCAGACGCCAGGGGGGTACCGTTTCTGGGGCCAACGTCCTGACTTTC
CASRRQGGTVSGANVLTF
>TRBJ2-2|NA|TRBV11-2|NA
TGTGCCAGCATGGGGCGGGGAAACACCGGGGAGCTGTTTTTT
CASMGRGNTGELFF
>TRBJ1-2|NA|TRBV7-8|NA
TGTGCCAGCAGTTCCACGGGTAGCGTCGGTGGCTACACCTTC
CASSSTGSVGGYTF
>TRBJ1-2|NA|TRBV21-1|NA
TGTGCCAGCAGCATTTGGACAGGGGGCCCTAATCGGTATGGCTACACCTTC
CASSIWTGGPNRYGYTF
>TRBJ1-1|NA|TRBV5-1|NA
TGCGCCAGCAGCTTTCGGTCTTTGAGGGACACTGAAGCTTTCTTT
CASSFRSLRDTEAFF
>TRBJ1-3|NA|TRBV30|NA
TGTGCCTGGAGTAGGGGTACGTCGGACACCATATATTTT
CAWSRGTSDTIYF
>TRBJ1-1|NA|TRBV27|NA
TGTGCCAGCAGTCCCTACATAACAGAGAACACTGAAGCTTTCTTT
CASSPYITENTEAFF
>TRBJ2-3|NA|TRBV6-4|NA
TGTGCCAGCAGTGATGGTAGCCTCCCAGATACGCAGTATTTT
CASSDGSLPDTQYF
>TRBJ2-3|NA|TRBV5-8|TRBD1
TGTGCCAGCAGTTCCCCCCCGGGACAGATAAGGTACAGCACAGATACGCAGTATTTT
CASSSPPGQIRYSTDTQYF
>TRBJ2-5|few|TRBV11-3|TRBD2
TGTGCCAGCAGCTTAGGCGGGGGGGCTGAAGAGACCCAGTACTTC
CASSLGGGAEETQYF
>TRBJ1-1|few|TRBV23-1|NA
TGCGCCAGCAGTCAATCAGGACAGATTCGTCACACTGAAGCTTTCTTT
CASSQSGQIRHTEAFF
>TRBJ2-5|NA|TRBV10-1|NA
TGCGCCAGCAGTGAGTCTCGAGGCGGGGTAGAGACCCAGTACTTC
CASSESRGGVETQYF
>TRBJ1-1|NA|TRBV7-2|TRBD1
TGTGCCAGCAGCGGGACAGGGCTCATGAACACTGAAGCTTTCTTT
CASSGTGLMNTEAFF
>TRBJ2-7|NA|TRBV6-2/TRBV6-3|TRBD1
TGTGCCAGCAGTTACGAAACAGGGGGCGCCTCCTACGAGCAGTACTTC
CASSYETGGASYEQYF
>TRBJ2-7|NA|TRBV18|NA
TGTGCCAGCTCAACAGGTTCCAATCCCTACGAGCAGTACTTC
CASSTGSNPYEQYF
>TRBJ2-2|NA|TRBV5-6|TRBD2
TGTGCCAGCAACGGACTAGCGGGCACCGGGGAGCTGTTTTTT
CASNGLAGTGELFF
>TRBJ2-5|NA|TRBV5-5|NA
TGTGCCAGCAGCTCAGGCAGGGTGGGCGGCGAGACCCAGTACTTC
CASSSGRVGGETQYF
>TRBJ2-4|NA|TRBV28|TRBD1
TGTGCCAGCAGTCCGTCGGACAGGGGGGATTCTCGGGCCAAAAACATTCAGTACTTC
CASSPSDRGDSRAKNIQYF
>TRBJ2-3|once|TRBV3-1/TRBV3-2|TRBD2
TGTGCCAGCAGGCTAGCGGGGATCCAAGATACGCAGTATTTT
CASRLAGIQDTQYF
>TRBJ1-5|NA|TRBV3-1/TRBV3-2|NA
TGTGCCAGCAAACCGGCGGCAGCGAATAGCAATCAGCCCCAGCATTTT
CASKPAAANSNQPQHF
>TRBJ2-1|NA|TRBV6-2/TRBV6-3|NA
TGTGCCAGCAGTTCTCTCCGCTCGGATGAGCAGTTCTTC
CASSSLRSDEQFF
>TRBJ2-7|NA|TRBV5-4|TRBD2
TGTGCCAGCAGCTTGGCCGGGCTAGCGGGGGTCGGCGAGCAGTACTTC
CASSLAGLAGVGEQYF
>TRBJ1-1|NA|TRBV11-2|NA
TGTGCCAGCAGCGCCGCTCTAGTCGGTGAAGCTTTCTTT
CASSAALVGEAFF
>TRBJ1-2|once|TRBV28|TRBD1
TGTGCCAGCAGTGTCCCGACAGGGTCCCTACTCTATGGCTACACCTTC
CASSVPTGSLLYGYTF
>TRBJ1-1|NA|TRBV5-1|TRBD1
TGCGCCAGCAGCACTACAGGGGGCTGGGGCACTGAAGCTTTCTTT
CASSTTGGWGTEAFF
>TRBJ2-7|NA|TRBV6-2/TRBV6-3|NA
TGTGCCAGCAGCTCGGGGGGCCAACAGTACACCTACGAGCAGTACTTC
CASSSGGQQYTYEQYF
>TRBJ2-7|NA|TRBV29-1|TRBD2
TGCAGCGTTACGGACGGGAGGTACGAGCAGTACTTC
CSVTDGRYEQYF
>TRBJ2-1|NA|TRBV7-2|TRBD2
TGTGCCAGCAGCTTCCCCGGGACTAGCGCAAATGAGCAGTTCTTC
CASSFPGTSANEQFF
>TRBJ2-1|once|TRBV5-1|TRBD1
TGCGCCAGCACACCCATGACAGGGGAGAGCAATGAGCAGTTCTTC
CASTPMTGESNEQFF
>TRBJ1-5|few|TRBV12-3/TRBV12-4|NA
TGTGCCAGCAGTTTCCAGCACAGCCAGCCCCAGCATTTT
CASSFQHSQPQHF
>TRBJ2-5|NA|TRBV27|TRBD1
TGTGCCAGCGGCCACAGGGGACGAAAACCTGGGGTGGAGACCCAGTACTTC
CASGHRGRKPGVETQYF
>TRBJ2-3|NA|TRBV10-3|TRBD2
TGTGCCATCAGTGTTAGATCCGGGACTAGGGTGGCAGATACGCAGTATTTT
CAISVRSGTRVADTQYF
>TRBJ2-3|NA|TRBV18|NA
TGTGCCAGCTCACCACTTGAGTCCCTCGGTACGCAGTATTTT
CASSPLESLGTQYF
>TRBJ1-6|NA|TRBV5-1|NA
TGCGCCAGCAGCTTGGCCGGGGATGGATCACCCCTCCACTTT
CASSLAGDGSPLHF
>TRBJ2-2|NA|TRBV6-2/TRBV6-3|NA
TGTGCCAGCAGTTACCCAGTGGAGGGCGGGGAGCTGTTTTTT
CASSYPVEGGELFF
>TRBJ2-7|NA|TRBV9|TRBD2
TGTGCCAGCAGCCCCACCTCCGGGACTAGCGGGGGGGCCCGAGAGCAGTACTTC
CASSPTSGTSGGAREQYF
>TRBJ2-7|NA|TRBV28|NA
TGTGCCAGCAGCAGCCTCTTGACGGGATACGAGCAGTACTTC
CASSSLLTGYEQYF
>TRBJ2-5|few|TRBV19|NA
TGTGCCAGTAGTATTTACAGGGAAGAGACCCAGTACTTC
CASSIYREETQYF
>TRBJ2-7|once|TRBV4-1|TRBD2
TGCGCCAGCAGCCCCCGCCAAGGACTAGCGAGAAACGAGCAGTACTTC
CASSPRQGLARNEQYF
>TRBJ2-1|NA|TRBV6-2/TRBV6-3|TRBD2
TGTGCCAGCAGTTACTGGCTAGCGGGCGACAATGAGCAGTTCTTC
CASSYWLAGDNEQFF
>TRBJ2-7|NA|TRBV9|TRBD1
TGTGCCAGCAGCGTAGCGGGGACAGGGCAAGGCGAGCAGTACTTC
CASSVAGTGQGEQYF
>TRBJ2-2|few|TRBV7-3|TRBD2
TGTGCCAGCAGCCCCGGGACTAGCGGCGTCGGGGAGCTGTTTTTT
CASSPGTSGVGELFF
>TRBJ1-1|NA|TRBV27|TRBD1
TGTGCCAGCAGTTTTGGGACAGGGAACACTGAAGCTTTCTTT
CASSFGTGNTEAFF
>TRBJ1-4|NA|TRBV6-5|NA
TGTGCCAGCAGTCGCCCAGGGTGGGCTAATGAAAAACTGTTTTTT
CASSRPGWANEKLFF
>TRBJ1-1|NA|TRBV6-5|NA
TGTGCCAGCAGTTACTCAGGGGCCACTGAAGCTTTCTTT
CASSYSGATEAFF
>TRBJ2-1|NA|TRBV28|NA
TGTGCCAGCAGTTTGGGCTGGGTCAATGAGCAGTTCTTC
CASSLGWVNEQFF